One and the same sample provided the 31 T cell receptor beta chains below, sequenced in a study of cytomegalovirus exposure and HLA in healthy donors. PCR primers comprised 60 Vbeta and 13 Jbeta primers. Generated by immunoSEQ multiplex PCR, the TCRdb table keeps only in-frame clones and is missing some. This sample has around 99,000 clones, with roughly two thirds found just once. Sequencing used PBMCs. These receptors were obtained from a man aged 40-50 years in good health and CMV-seronegative.

The rearrangement joins TRBV5-1 to TRBJ2-5; TRBD2 matches 10 bases. Germline V lookup: CDR1 SGHRS, CDR2 YFSETQ. This CDR3 has 16 residues. V lost 3 bases to trimming and J lost 4 bases; unmatched junction nucleotides: 9. The CDR3 sequence: CASSWSSGGRGETQYF. The CDR3 DNA reads as TGCGCCAGCAGCTGGTCTAGCGGGGGTAGAGGAGAGACCCAGTACTTC.

This chain uses TRBV30 with TRBJ2-5; tentative D call: TRBD1 (5 bases). Germline CDR1 reads GTSNPN; CDR2 reads SVGIG (reference sequence). Trimming pared 2 bases from V and 7 bases from J, leaving 14 bases between. This CDR3 comprises 13 residues. CDR3 nucleotide sequence: TGTGCCTGGAGTCTTGGACATAGGGGGACCCAGTACTTC. It specifies CAWSLGHRGTQYF.

Only one count was recorded for this clone. The chain couples TRBV11-3 to TRBJ2-3, with D tentatively TRBD1 (6 bases). Germline CDR1 reads SGHNT; CDR2 reads YENEEA. V shed 5 bases and J shed 1 base, with 13 bases lying between them. The CDR3 is made up of 15 amino acids. CDR3 DNA sequence: TGTGCCAGCAGCCTACAGGGTACCCGCACAGATACGCAGTATTTT. Encoded protein: CASSLQGTRTDTQYF. Full variable domain (rest looked up from reference TRBV11-3 and TRBJ2-3): EAGVVQSPRYKIIEKKQPVAFWCNPISGHNTLYWYLQNLGQGPELLIRYENEEAVDDSQLPKDRFSAERLKGVDSTLKIQPAELGDSAVYLCASSLQGTRTDTQYFGPGTRLTVL.

The chain couples TRBV6-4 to TRBJ2-2; TRBD1 matches 8 bases. V lost 10 bases to trimming and J lost 4 bases; unmatched junction nucleotides: 11. Germline V gene sequence: CDR1 MRHNA, CDR2 SNTAGT. The CDR3 is 15 residues long. In nucleotides, the CDR3 is TGTGCCACCCAACGAGGGGACAGGACCACCGGGGAGCTGTTTTTT. Protein product: CATQRGDRTTGELFF.

The chain employs TRBV6-5 and TRBJ1-4; D unclear. The germline gives CDR1 MNHEY, CDR2 SVGAGI. The CDR3 contains 14 residues. V lost 7 bases to trimming and J lost 4 bases, with 13 bases between them. As DNA, the CDR3 is TGTGCCAGCAAAGTAGGCTGGAGTAATGAAAAACTGTTTTTT. Protein product: CASKVGWSNEKLFF.

V and J are TRBV27 and TRBJ2-3, with D possibly matching TRBD1 (6 bases). In germline, CDR1 is MNHEY, CDR2 SMNVEV (reference sequence). The CDR3 has 16 amino acids. The germline V and J ends were trimmed by 8 bases and 2 bases, with 20 bases remaining between them. In DNA, the CDR3 is TGTGCCAGCGGAACCGATGGACAGCTTGCCACAGATACGCAGTATTTT. Translated, it gives CASGTDGQLATDTQYF.

DNA of the CDR3: TGTGCCAGCAGCTTTTCCTCCGGGACACTGGGCGCCGAGCAGTACTTC. Its protein product is CASSFSSGTLGAEQYF. The chain joins TRBV5-6 to TRBJ2-7; a possible D gene is TRBD1 (6 bases). The CDR3 sequence is 16 residues long. Looked up from germline, CDR1 is SGHDT and CDR2 is YYEEEE. V dropped 2 bases and J dropped 6 bases, with 21 bases sitting between them. The full variable domain, rest sourced from reference TRBV5-6 and TRBJ2-7, is DAGVTQSPTHLIKTRGQQVTLRCSPKSGHDTVSWYQQALGQGPQFIFQYYEEEERQRGNFPDRFSGHQFPNYSSELNVNALLLGDSALYLCASSFSSGTLGAEQYFGPGTRLTVT.

V usage is TRBV7-8 and J usage is TRBJ2-7; perhaps TRBD1 as D (6 bases). The CDR3 is 13 amino acids. Germline V CDR1 and CDR2: SGHVS, FQNEAQ. Trimming cost V 4 bases and J 7 bases, with 14 bases left between them. The CDR3 sequence is CASSSGEVGEQYF. CDR3 in DNA: TGTGCCAGCAGCTCAGGGGAAGTGGGGGAGCAGTACTTC.

By its share, this clone is medium-sized. The chain uses TRBV4-1 and TRBJ2-1; 13 nucleotides line up with TRBD2. V was pared by 4 bases and J by 2 bases, with 2 bases of the junction left unmatched. CDR3 size: 16 residues. The germline V gene encodes CDR1 MGHRA and CDR2 YSYEKL. The CDR3 loop is CASSPLAGGTYNEQFF. The DNA of the CDR3 is TGCGCCAGCAGCCCACTAGCGGGGGGGACCTACAATGAGCAGTTCTTC.

Notes on this clone: With a much larger clone just one base away, this may be a read error. This chain links TRBV7-6 with TRBJ1-1; possible D gene TRBD1, 6 bases. CDR1 and CDR2 from the germline V gene are SGHVS and FNYEAQ. The length of the CDR3 is 13 residues. The germline V and J ends were trimmed by 5 bases and 1 base, with 8 bases remaining between them. As DNA, the CDR3 is TGTGCCAGCAGCGTACAGGGGAACACTGAAGCTTTCTTT. Amino acid sequence: CASSVQGNTEAFF. The entire variable domain, with the rest obtained from reference TRBV7-6 and TRBJ1-1, is as follows: GAGVSQSPRYKVTKRGQDVALRCDPISGHVSLYWYRQALGQGPEFLTYFNYEAQQDKSGLPNDRFSAERPEGSISTLTIQRTEQRDSAMYRCASSVQGNTEAFFGQGTRLTVV.

This clone was seen just once. The V gene is TRBV6-5, the J gene TRBJ1-6; D gene ambiguous. Trimming pared 0 bases from V and 1 base from J, leaving 7 bases between. This CDR3 region has 16 residues. Germline V lookup: CDR1 MNHEY, CDR2 SVGAGI. As DNA, the CDR3 is TGTGCCAGCAGTTACTCTGAGGTGTCCTATAATTCACCCCTCCACTTT. Protein: CASSYSEVSYNSPLHF.

The chain is built from TRBV15 and TRBJ1-1; TRBD1 matches 8 bases. V lost 0 bases to trimming and J lost 7 bases; unmatched junction nucleotides: 4. There are 14 residues in the CDR3. CDR1 and CDR2 (germline): LNHNV, YYDKDF (reference sequence). The CDR3 reads CATSRDRGRSEAFF. The DNA of the CDR3 is TGTGCCACCAGCAGAGACAGGGGGCGTAGTGAAGCTTTCTTT.

The genes are TRBV9 and TRBJ1-3; 9 bases fit TRBD1. Germline V CDR1 and CDR2: SGDLS, YYNGEE. The CDR3 extends over 16 amino acids. V lost 1 base to trimming and J lost 0 bases; unmatched junction nucleotides: 2. In DNA, the CDR3 is TGTGCCAGCAGCGTATCGGGACAGGGCTCTGGAAACACCATATATTTT. It codes for CASSVSGQGSGNTIYF.

This chain uses TRBV7-8 with TRBJ2-7, with TRBD2 matching 8 bases. The germline CDR1 and CDR2 sequences are SGHVS and FQNEAQ. V dropped 5 bases and J dropped 2; count of bases not matched to a gene: 8. The CDR3 runs to 15 residues. CDR3 loop: CASSVGGTRAYEQYF. CDR3 bases: TGTGCCAGCAGCGTAGGAGGGACTAGAGCCTACGAGCAGTACTTC. Supplemented by reference TRBV7-8 and TRBJ2-7, the full variable domain reads GAGVSQSPRYKVAKRGQDVALRCDPISGHVSLFWYQQALGQGPEFLTYFQNEAQLDKSGLPSDRFFAERPEGSVSTLKIQRTQQEDSAVYLCASSVGGTRAYEQYFGPGTRLTVT.

This chain joins TRBV7-2 and TRBJ1-5; D is perhaps TRBD1 (6 bases). The CDR3 is made up of 15 amino acids. Germline CDR1 SGHTA, CDR2 FQGNSA. The ends were cut back, 3 bases at V and 5 bases at J, with 14 bases in the middle. CDR3 region: CASSFLQGRDQPQHF. The CDR3 DNA reads TGTGCCAGCAGCTTCCTCCAGGGGCGGGATCAGCCCCAGCATTTT.

The chain employs TRBV6-4 and TRBJ2-3, with 10 nucleotides matching TRBD2. V shed 6 bases, J shed 1 base, and the junction held 4 bases outside the gene matches. The CDR3 consists of 15 residues. Germline loops: CDR1 MRHNA, CDR2 SNTAGT. This CDR3 reads CASREGTSGTDTQYF. The DNA of the CDR3 is TGTGCCAGCAGAGAAGGGACTAGCGGCACAGATACGCAGTATTTT.

The V and J genes are TRBV5-4 and TRBJ1-2, with 7 positions matching TRBD1. Germline values: CDR1 SGHNT, CDR2 YYREEE (reference sequence). V lost 3 bases and J lost 2; bases outside the gene matches: 10. The CDR3 covers 16 residues. CDR3 DNA sequence: TGTGCCAGCAGCTCAGTTGGGGACAGAGACAACTATGGCTACACCTTC. Its translation is CASSSVGDRDNYGYTF.

As concerns this clone: One end of the junction varies from germline; a read error may be responsible. The chain links TRBV6-5 to TRBJ1-1; 8 nucleotides agree with TRBD1. The CDR3 spans 14 residues. Germline V lookup: CDR1 MNHEY, CDR2 SVGAGI. Here the CDR3 reads CASSRQGLNTEAFF. The CDR3 DNA sequence: TGTGCCAGCAGTAGACAGGGGTTGAATACTGAAGCTTTCTTT.

This chain connects TRBV7-8 to TRBJ2-5, with 10 nucleotides matching TRBD1. The germline gives CDR1 SGHVS, CDR2 FQNEAQ. The CDR3 consists of 16 residues. With V trimmed by 0 bases and J by 4 bases, 5 bases remained unmatched. The CDR3 sequence is CASSLAQTGGTETQYF. The CDR3 nucleotides are TGTGCCAGCAGCTTAGCCCAGACAGGGGGCACAGAGACCCAGTACTTC. The complete variable domain, with remaining parts taken from reference TRBV7-8 and TRBJ2-5, reads GAGVSQSPRYKVAKRGQDVALRCDPISGHVSLFWYQQALGQGPEFLTYFQNEAQLDKSGLPSDRFFAERPEGSVSTLKIQRTQQEDSAVYLCASSLAQTGGTETQYFGPGTRLLVL.

This clone has only a few counts. The gene calls are TRBV4-2 and TRBJ1-5; perhaps TRBD1 as D (5 bases). Trimming removed 0 bases at V and 6 bases at J, with 15 bases between. Germline V CDR1 and CDR2: LGHNA, YNFKEQ. The CDR3 length is 16 residues. This chain's CDR3 is CASSQEGRQGGQPQHF. Written as DNA, the CDR3 is TGTGCCAGCAGCCAAGAAGGAAGGCAGGGAGGTCAGCCCCAGCATTTT.

V and J are TRBV7-6 and TRBJ2-1; the D gene is possibly TRBD2 (7 bases). The CDR3 consists of 14 residues. CDR1 and CDR2 from the germline V gene are SGHVS and FNYEAQ. V was trimmed by 5 bases and J by 6 bases, leaving 14 bases between them. The CDR3 sequence: CASSLGGGGNEQFF. The DNA for the CDR3 is TGTGCCAGCAGCCTGGGGGGGGGCGGCAATGAGCAGTTCTTC.

The gene calls are TRBV19 and TRBJ2-5, with a weak D call TRBD1 (6 bases). The CDR3 is 14 amino acids. Germline CDR1 reads LNHDA; CDR2 reads SQIVND (reference sequence). Trimming took off 10 bases at V and 4 bases at J, with 19 bases between the two ends. The CDR3 bases are TGTGCCACTAAACTCACAGGGATGGGAGAGACCCAGTACTTC. Residues: CATKLTGMGETQYF.

The V call is TRBV6-6, the J call TRBJ2-5; 8 bases are a match to TRBD2. V lost 10 bases and J lost 7; bases outside the gene matches: 11. Germline V lookup: CDR1 MNHNY, CDR2 SVGAGI (reference sequence). The CDR3 loop spans 13 amino acids. This chain's CDR3 is CAITSGAGGTQYF. CDR3 sequence (DNA): TGTGCCATTACTTCAGGGGCGGGGGGGACCCAGTACTTC.

The chain has TRBV4-2 and TRBJ2-2, with 8 bases matching TRBD2. CDR1 and CDR2 (germline): LGHNA, YNFKEQ. This CDR3 is 15 amino acids long. After removal of 6 bases from V and 5 bases from J, the junction contained 8 bases not matched to a gene. In nucleotides, the CDR3 is TGTGCCAGCAGACTTACGGGGGGGCTAACCGGGGAGCTGTTTTTT. It is translated as CASRLTGGLTGELFF.

The J gene is TRBJ2-2, the V gene TRBV4-3; 8 positions match TRBD2. J was trimmed by 3 bases and V by 0 bases; bases with no gene match: 6. This CDR3 comprises 17 residues. The germline CDR1 and CDR2 sequences are LGHNA and YSLEER. In nucleotides, the CDR3 is TGCGCCAGCAGCCAAGATTGGGGTAGCGGGGACACCGGGGAGCTGTTTTTT. This sequence encodes CASSQDWGSGDTGELFF.

The chain has TRBV6-1 and TRBJ1-2; the D is unclear. This CDR3 is 12 amino acids long. Germline-derived CDR1 and CDR2 are MNHNS and SASEGT. Between the trimmed V and J ends, which lost 2 bases and 5 bases, there was a span of 6 bases. The CDR3 nucleotides read TGTGCCAGCAGTGAACGTCAGTATGGCTACACCTTC. Translation: CASSERQYGYTF.

This clone turned up a few times. This chain joins TRBV5-1 and TRBJ2-5; D may be TRBD1 (6 bases). Trimming removed 7 bases at V and 5 bases at J, with 18 bases between. The germline CDR1 and CDR2 sequences are SGHRS and YFSETQ. The CDR3 sequence is 14 residues long. CDR3 loop: CASGYTGQSETQYF. CDR3 in DNA: TGCGCCAGCGGCTATACTGGACAGTCGGAGACCCAGTACTTC.

This clone has at least ten counts. V and J are TRBV21-1 and TRBJ1-1. TRBV21-1 is classified as a pseudogene. The CDR3 has 15 residues. The CDR3 is CASSKEGGKRAEAFF. The CDR3 region has the DNA TGTGCCAGCAGCAAAGAGGGCGGAAAGAGGGCTGAAGCTTTCTTT.

The chain couples TRBV28 to TRBJ2-7; 8 bases agree with TRBD1. The length of the CDR3 is 15 residues. The germline V gene has CDR1 MDHEN and CDR2 SYDVKM. Losses at the gene ends were 2 bases for V and 3 bases for J; bases not matched to a gene: 6. The CDR3 is CASSLRVTGDYEQYF. The CDR3 bases are TGTGCCAGCAGTTTACGGGTGACAGGGGACTACGAGCAGTACTTC.

This clone was detected only once. The V gene is TRBV5-6, the J gene TRBJ2-3; 9 bases are shared with TRBD2. CDR1 SGHDT and CDR2 YYEEEE come from the germline V gene. This CDR3 is built from 15 residues. Unmatched junction bases numbered 4, after V lost 1 base and J lost 4 bases. CDR3 DNA: TGTGCCAGCAGCTTGCGCGGGGGGGCTTCAGATACGCAGTATTTT. It translates to CASSLRGGASDTQYF.

This rearrangement joins TRBV2 to TRBJ2-3; D ambiguous. The CDR3 contains 15 residues. CDR1 and CDR2 (germline): SNHLY, FYNNEI. Trimming shortened V by 4 bases and J by 1 base, and 12 bases separated the two germline ends. As DNA, the CDR3 is TGTGCCAGCAGTGCAGAAACCCTCCGCACAGATACGCAGTATTTT. This translates into CASSAETLRTDTQYF.